The 3 T cell receptor beta chains below come from one sample, sequenced in a study of T cells in women clearing cervical HPV infection. Here immunoSEQ multiplex PCR was the method, and the copy in TCRdb shows in-frame clones only, minus some. Its table lists roughly 50,000 clones. Sequencing was performed on blood buffy coat. The receptors shown here come from a woman between 18 and 69 years old with a cervical HPV16 infection that either progressed to CIN3+ or cleared (not recorded which).

With regard to this clone: Read sequence stops 3 residues before the CDR3 end, and the germline J gene provides the missing end. This chain connects TRBV7-8 to TRBJ2-3, with D possibly matching TRBD2 (6 bases). The germline V and J ends were trimmed by 2 bases and 2 bases, with 8 bases remaining between them. Per germline, CDR1 SGHVS and CDR2 FQNEAQ. CDR3 length equals 14 residues. The CDR3 DNA, read in part, is TGTGCCAGCAGCTTACGGGGGAACACAGATACG. As protein: CASSLRGNTDT. The complete CDR3 sequence is CASSLRGNTDTQYF. Looking up the rest from reference TRBV7-8 and TRBJ2-3 gives the full variable domain: GAGVSQSPRYKVAKRGQDVALRCDPISGHVSLFWYQQALGQGPEFLTYFQNEAQLDKSGLPSDRFFAERPEGSVSTLKIQRTQQEDSAVYLCASSLRGNTDTQYFGPGTRLTVL.

With respect to this clone: The CDR3 extends 3 residues past the end of the read, so its final part is completed from the germline J gene. The chain couples TRBV19 to TRBJ1-1, with a tentative D call TRBD1 (5 bases). This CDR3 spans 14 amino acids. Per germline, CDR1 LNHDA and CDR2 SQIVND (reference sequence). V lost 3 bases to trimming and J lost 6 bases, with 14 bases between them. The CDR3 is CASSMGGTLAEAFF. Incomplete CDR3 DNA: TGTGCCAGTAGTATGGGAGGGACTCTGGCTGAA.

About this clone: The read ends 3 residues shy of where the CDR3 ends; the end is completed using the germline J gene. This rearrangement joins TRBV2 to TRBJ2-5, with 10 bases aligning to TRBD2. V lost 7 bases, J lost 6 bases, and 11 bases stayed unmatched. Germline-derived CDR1 and CDR2 are SNHLY and FYNNEI. CDR3 size: 15 residues. The sequenced CDR3 bases are TGTGCCAGCAAGACTACTAGCGGGGAAAGGCAGACC. This gives the protein CASKTTSGERQT. The entire CDR3 protein is CASKTTSGERQTQYF.